The T cell receptor beta chain described here comes from a study of cytomegalovirus exposure and HLA in healthy donors. General study points: Rarity held for most TCR sequences, but there were some public TCRs that occurred in many donors. TCR beta chains numbering approximately 150 were designated cytomegalovirus-associated.

Germline lookup yields CDR1 LNHDA and CDR2 SQIVND (reference sequence). Trimming pared 3 bases from V and 2 bases from J, leaving 8 bases between. The CDR3 is 13 amino acids. The donors were members of the validation cohort, which comprised 120 subjects and was separate from the first cohort of 600 to 800 subjects. The protocol was immunoSEQ multiplex PCR, while the TCRdb copy is restricted to in-frame clones and leaves out a portion. The table has 90,000 to 150,000 clones, roughly 90% seen once. In the case of this clone: Its antigen remains unidentified.

The chain combines TRBV19 with TRBJ2-7, with D maybe TRBD1 (5 bases). This clonotype originated in a young woman in good health and CMV-seropositive. What was sequenced was PBMCs. CDR3 sequence (DNA): TGTGCCAGTAGTATTCAGGGAACCTACGAGCAGTACTTC. It translates to CASSIQGTYEQYF. The complete variable domain, with remaining parts taken from reference TRBV19 and TRBJ2-7, reads DGGITQSPKYLFRKEGQNVTLSCEQNLNHDAMYWYRQDPGQGLRLIYYSQIVNDFQKGDIAEGYSVSREKKESFPLTVTSAQKNPTAFYLCASSIQGTYEQYFGPGTRLTVT.